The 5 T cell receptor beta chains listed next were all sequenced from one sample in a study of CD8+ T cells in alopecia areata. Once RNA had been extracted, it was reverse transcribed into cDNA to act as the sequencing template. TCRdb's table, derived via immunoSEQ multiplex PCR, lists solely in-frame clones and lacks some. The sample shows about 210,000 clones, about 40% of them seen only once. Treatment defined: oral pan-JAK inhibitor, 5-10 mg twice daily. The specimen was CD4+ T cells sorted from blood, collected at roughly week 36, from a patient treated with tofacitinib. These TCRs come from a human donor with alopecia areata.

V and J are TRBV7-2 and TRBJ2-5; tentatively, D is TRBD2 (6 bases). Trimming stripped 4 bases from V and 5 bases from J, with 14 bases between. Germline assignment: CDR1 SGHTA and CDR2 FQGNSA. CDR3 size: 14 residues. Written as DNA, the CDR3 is TGTGCCAGCAGCTCGAGTCGGGACTCTGAGACCCAGTACTTC. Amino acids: CASSSSRDSETQYF.

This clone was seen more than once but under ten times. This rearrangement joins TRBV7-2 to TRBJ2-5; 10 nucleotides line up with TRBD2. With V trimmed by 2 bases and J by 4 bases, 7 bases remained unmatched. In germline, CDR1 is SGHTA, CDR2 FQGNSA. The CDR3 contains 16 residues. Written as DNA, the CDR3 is TGTGCCAGCAGCTTAAGCGGGAGGGCCGGGGGAGAGACCCAGTACTTC. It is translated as CASSLSGRAGGETQYF.

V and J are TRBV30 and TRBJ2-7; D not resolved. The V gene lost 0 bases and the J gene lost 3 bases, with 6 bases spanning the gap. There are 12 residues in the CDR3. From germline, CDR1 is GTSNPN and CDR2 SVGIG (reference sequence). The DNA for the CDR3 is TGTGCCTGGAGTGTATCTCTCTACGAGCAGTACTTC. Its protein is CAWSVSLYEQYF.

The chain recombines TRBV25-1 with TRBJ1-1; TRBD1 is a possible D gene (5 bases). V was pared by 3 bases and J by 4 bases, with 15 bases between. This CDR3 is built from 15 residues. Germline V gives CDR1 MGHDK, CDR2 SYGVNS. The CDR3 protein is CASSDNQGGVTEAFF. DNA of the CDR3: TGTGCCAGCAGTGATAATCAAGGAGGGGTCACTGAAGCTTTCTTT.

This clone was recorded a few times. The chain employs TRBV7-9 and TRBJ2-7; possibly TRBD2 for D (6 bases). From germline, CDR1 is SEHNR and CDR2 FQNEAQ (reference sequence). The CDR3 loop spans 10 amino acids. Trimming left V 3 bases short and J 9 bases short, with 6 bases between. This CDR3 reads CASSLEGQYF. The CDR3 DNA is TGTGCCAGCAGCTTGGAGGGGCAGTACTTC.